This T cell receptor (beta chain) stems from a study of T cell repertoires in cytomegalovirus infection. Turning to the study itself: CMV infection together with matching HLA type was indicated by public TCR beta signatures. The study's findings and limits: HLA-C-restricted CMV clonotypes gave the most frequent clonotype in two of eight donors. Summed public TCR beta family frequency identified CMV carriers bearing the relevant HLA.

TCRdb fed the reads into MiXCR, producing one record per CDR3 protein. The repertoire holds approximately 550,000 distinct CDR3 sequences, with more than 15% as singletons. Only a few counts were recorded for this clonotype. Its antigen is not identified. CDR1 is SGHDT and CDR2 is YYEEEE in the germline V gene. Trimming took 0 bases from V and 3 from J, leaving 10 bases between them. The CDR3 sequence is 14 residues long. The sequencing sample was made of CD8+ T cells from PBMCs. The source is a human donor in good health (CMV status not recorded). Some clones in this sample may be carry-over from other donors' samples. The chain recombines TRBV5-6 with TRBJ2-7, with D possibly TRBD1 on 6 matching bases. The CDR3, as DNA: TGTGCCAGCAGCTTGGGACAGGTTGGCTACGAGCAGTACTTC. Encoded protein: CASSLGQVGYEQYF. The whole variable domain, filled in from reference TRBV5-6 and TRBJ2-7, reads DAGVTQSPTHLIKTRGQQVTLRCSPKSGHDTVSWYQQALGQGPQFIFQYYEEEERQRGNFPDRFSGHQFPNYSSELNVNALLLGDSALYLCASSLGQVGYEQYFGPGTRLTVT.